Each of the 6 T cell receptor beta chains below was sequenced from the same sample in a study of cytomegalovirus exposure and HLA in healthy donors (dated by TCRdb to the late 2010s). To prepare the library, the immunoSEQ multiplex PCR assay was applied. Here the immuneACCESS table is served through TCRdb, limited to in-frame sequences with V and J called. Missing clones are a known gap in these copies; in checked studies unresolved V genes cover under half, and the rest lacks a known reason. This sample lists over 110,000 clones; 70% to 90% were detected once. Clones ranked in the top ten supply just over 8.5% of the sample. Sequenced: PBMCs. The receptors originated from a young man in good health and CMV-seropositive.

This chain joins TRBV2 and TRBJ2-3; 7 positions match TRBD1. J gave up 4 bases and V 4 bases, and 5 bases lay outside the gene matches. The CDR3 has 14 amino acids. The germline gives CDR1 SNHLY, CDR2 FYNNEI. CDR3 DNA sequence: TGTGCCAGCAGTGCATGGCAGGGGGCAGATACGCAGTATTTT. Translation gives CASSAWQGADTQYF.

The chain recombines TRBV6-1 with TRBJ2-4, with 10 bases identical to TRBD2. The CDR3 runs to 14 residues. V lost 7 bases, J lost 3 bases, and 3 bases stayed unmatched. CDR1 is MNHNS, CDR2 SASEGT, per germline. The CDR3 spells CASIAGGGKNIQYF. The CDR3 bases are TGTGCCAGCATAGCGGGGGGAGGCAAAAACATTCAGTACTTC.

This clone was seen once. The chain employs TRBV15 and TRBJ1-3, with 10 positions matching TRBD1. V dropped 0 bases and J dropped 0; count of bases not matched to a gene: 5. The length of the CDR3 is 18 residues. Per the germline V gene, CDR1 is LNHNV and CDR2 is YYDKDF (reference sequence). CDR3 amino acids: CATSRETGTGDSGNTIYF. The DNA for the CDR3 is TGTGCCACCAGCAGAGAGACCGGGACAGGGGACTCTGGAAACACCATATATTTT. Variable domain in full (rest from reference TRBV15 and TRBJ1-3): DAMVIQNPRYQVTQFGKPVTLSCSQTLNHNVMYWYQQKSSQAPKLLFHYYDKDFNNEADTPDNFQSRRPNTSFCFLDIRSPGLGDTAMYLCATSRETGTGDSGNTIYFGEGSWLTVV.

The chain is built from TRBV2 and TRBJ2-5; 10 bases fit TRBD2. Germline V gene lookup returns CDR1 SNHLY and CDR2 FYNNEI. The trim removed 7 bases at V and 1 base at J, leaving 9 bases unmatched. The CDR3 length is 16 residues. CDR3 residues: CASTLAGARFQETQYF. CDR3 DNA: TGTGCCAGCACTCTAGCGGGGGCTCGCTTCCAAGAGACCCAGTACTTC.

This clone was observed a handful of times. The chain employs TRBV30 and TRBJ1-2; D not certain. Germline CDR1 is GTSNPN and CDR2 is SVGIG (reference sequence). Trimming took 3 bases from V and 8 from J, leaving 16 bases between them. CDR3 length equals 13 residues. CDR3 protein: CAWRLGILRGYTF. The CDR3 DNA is TGTGCCTGGAGACTCGGTATACTGCGAGGCTACACCTTC.

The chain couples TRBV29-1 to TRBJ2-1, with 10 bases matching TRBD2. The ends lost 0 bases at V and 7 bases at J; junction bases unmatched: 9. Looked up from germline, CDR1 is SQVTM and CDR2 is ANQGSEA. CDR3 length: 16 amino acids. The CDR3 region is CSVEDQVGLADNEQFF. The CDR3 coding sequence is TGCAGCGTTGAAGACCAAGTAGGACTAGCGGATAATGAGCAGTTCTTC.